This T cell receptor beta chain was retrieved from a study of T-cell reconstitution after alpha-beta-depleted transplantation in children. Unique molecular identifiers were incorporated during preparation of the TCRbeta library. Via MiXCR, TCRdb re-called the PCR reads, giving one row per CDR3 protein. The sample includes 800,000 to 1,000,000 distinct CDR3 sequences, about 26% of them seen just once. V gave up 1 base and J gave up 11 bases, with 19 bases separating them. Germline V gene lookup returns CDR1 DFQATT and CDR2 SNEGSKA (reference sequence). CDR3 size: 14 residues. The study, taken as a whole, reports: Several hundred expanded graft clones reportedly supplied alpha-beta T cells about two months after transplant. The origin of high day-60 TCRbeta diversity in some patients lay in surviving recipient T cells and thymic progenitors.

For this clonotype: Its cognate antigen is unknown.

The genes are TRBV20-1 and TRBJ2-3; D tentatively fits TRBD1 or TRBD2 (5 bases each). The source is a boy younger than two who had a stem cell transplant for SCID, so the T cells may come from the graft donor. Sequencing was performed on PBMCs, mostly from graft donor cells, taken 360 days after TCRalphabeta/CD19-depleted stem cell transplant. The CDR3 DNA is TGCAGTGCTAGAGCCTCCCTCGCACGGGGCGGGCAGTATTTT. It codes for CSARASLARGGQYF.